The next 15 T cell receptor beta chains were all read from a single sample in a study of cytomegalovirus exposure and HLA in healthy donors. PCR involved 60 Vbeta and 13 Jbeta primers. Clones were read by immunoSEQ multiplex PCR, and TCRdb kept only the in-frame ones, dropping some. The sample contains about 140,000 clones, 80% of which appear only once. The sequenced material came from PBMCs. These receptors all stem from a man aged 40-55 years in good health and CMV-seronegative.

This clone was counted only a few times. The chain joins TRBV9 to TRBJ1-1, with D possibly TRBD1 on 6 matching bases. The CDR3 has 17 residues. Germline V gives CDR1 SGDLS, CDR2 YYNGEE. Between the trimmed V and J ends, which lost 3 bases and 1 base, there was a span of 19 bases. The CDR3 DNA reads as TGTGCCAGCAGCGCCTTATCGGCGGGGGCGCAGAACACTGAAGCTTTCTTT. It encodes CASSALSAGAQNTEAFF.

This clone was counted only a few times. The chain employs TRBV2 and TRBJ2-2; TRBD1 is a possible D gene (5 bases). The germline V gene has CDR1 SNHLY and CDR2 FYNNEI. The CDR3 covers 13 residues. The V and J ends lost 6 bases and 4 bases respectively, with 9 bases between them. This CDR3 is CASRVDSTGELFF. The DNA for the CDR3 is TGTGCCAGCAGAGTCGACAGCACCGGGGAGCTGTTTTTT.

This clone was counted a few times. V is TRBV5-1 and J is TRBJ1-1, with 9 nucleotides matching TRBD1. CDR1 and CDR2 from the germline V gene are SGHRS and YFSETQ. CDR3 size: 15 residues. Trimming took 4 bases from V and 1 from J; bases not matched to a gene: 5. CDR3 coding DNA: TGCGCCAGCAGCCAGGACAGGGGAACGAACACTGAAGCTTTCTTT. Amino acid sequence: CASSQDRGTNTEAFF.

This sequence joins TRBV25-1 and TRBJ2-7; TRBD1 is a possible D gene (6 bases). Trimming shortened V by 3 bases and J by 0 bases, and 12 bases separated the two germline ends. The germline CDR1 and CDR2 sequences are MGHDK and SYGVNS. The CDR3 totals 15 residues. The CDR3 reads CASSDRDINSYEQYF. In nucleotides, the CDR3 is TGTGCCAGCAGTGATCGGGACATTAACTCCTACGAGCAGTACTTC.

The V and J genes are TRBV28 and TRBJ2-7, with D perhaps TRBD2 (6 bases). CDR3 length: 16 amino acids. The germline V and J ends were trimmed by 6 bases and 4 bases, with 22 bases remaining between them. Germline CDR1 and CDR2: MDHEN and SYDVKM. The chain's CDR3 is CASSRGLRPSGYEQYF. CDR3 in DNA: TGTGCCAGCAGCCGGGGACTCAGGCCATCGGGGTACGAGCAGTACTTC.

The V gene is TRBV4-3, the J gene TRBJ2-2; 8 nucleotides line up with TRBD1. The germline CDR1 and CDR2 sequences are LGHNA and YSLEER. V shed 0 bases, J shed 5 bases, and the junction held 2 bases outside the gene matches. The CDR3 is 15 amino acids. The CDR3 bases are TGCGCCAGCAGCCAAGATCACAGGGGGACCGGGGAGCTGTTTTTT. Its protein is CASSQDHRGTGELFF.

CDR3 loop: CASALGTGGRYSNQPQHF. In DNA form, the CDR3 reads TGTGCCAGCGCCCTAGGGACAGGGGGGCGGTATAGCAATCAGCCCCAGCATTTT. V and J are TRBV27 and TRBJ1-5, with 11 bases matching TRBD1. Germline-derived CDR1 and CDR2 are MNHEY and SMNVEV (reference sequence). J gave up 0 bases and V 8 bases, and 12 bases lay outside the gene matches. The CDR3 covers 18 residues.

This chain uses TRBV7-2 with TRBJ2-2, with 8 nucleotides matching TRBD2. The junction had 7 bases not matched to a gene; V was cut back by 1 base and J by 6 bases. The CDR3 has 16 amino acids. CDR1 is SGHTA, CDR2 FQGNSA, per germline. The CDR3 DNA reads TGTGCCAGCAGCTTAGACGGGGGGGCGAGGGCCGGGGAGCTGTTTTTT. It specifies CASSLDGGARAGELFF.

The gene calls are TRBV7-6 and TRBJ1-2; the D is unclear. The CDR3 runs 11 residues. Trimming removed 6 bases from V and 8 bases from J, with 10 bases in between. The V gene's germline CDR1 is SGHVS and CDR2 FNYEAQ. As DNA, the CDR3 is TGTGCCAGCAGTCGATGTCGGGGCTACACCTTC. This translates into CASSRCRGYTF.

The V call is TRBV4-2, the J call TRBJ1-1; the D is unclear. The germline gives CDR1 LGHNA, CDR2 YNFKEQ. Trimming stripped 1 base from V and 1 base from J, with 10 bases between. This CDR3 has 15 residues. For the CDR3, the DNA is TGTGCCAGCAGCCAAGGAAGAGTCGGGAACACTGAAGCTTTCTTT. As protein: CASSQGRVGNTEAFF.

This clone was counted between two and nine times. The genes are TRBV5-6 and TRBJ2-5; D is perhaps TRBD1 (6 bases). V shed 2 bases and J shed 2 bases, with 10 bases lying between them. Germline CDR1 SGHDT, CDR2 YYEEEE. The CDR3 consists of 14 residues. Written as DNA, the CDR3 is TGTGCCAGCAGCTTCAAAGACAGGCAAGAGACCCAGTACTTC. This gives the protein CASSFKDRQETQYF.

This chain links TRBV6-5 with TRBJ2-7, with a weak D call TRBD1 (7 bases). This CDR3 is 16 amino acids long. CDR1 is MNHEY, CDR2 SVGAGI, per germline. The ends were cut back, 4 bases at V and 5 bases at J, with 21 bases in the middle. The CDR3 DNA reads TGTGCCAGCAGTTGGGGGAGGCAGGGGGTCTACAACGAGCAGTACTTC. Translating it yields CASSWGRQGVYNEQYF.

This clone has just a few counts. The chain recombines TRBV28 with TRBJ1-3; D not resolved. V was pared by 1 base and J by 0 bases, with 10 bases between. CDR3 length: 16 residues. CDR1 and CDR2 from the germline V gene are MDHEN and SYDVKM. The chain's CDR3 is CASSLSARSSGNTIYF. The CDR3 DNA reads TGTGCCAGCAGTTTATCGGCGAGGAGCTCTGGAAACACCATATATTTT. Using reference TRBV28 and TRBJ1-3 for the parts outside the CDR3, the full variable domain is DVKVTQSSRYLVKRTGEKVFLECVQDMDHENMFWYRQDPGLGLRLIYFSYDVKMKEKGDIPEGYSVSREKKERFSLILESASTNQTSMYLCASSLSARSSGNTIYFGEGSWLTVV.

The genes are TRBV28 and TRBJ1-5, with D tentatively TRBD1 (5 bases). The V and J ends lost 2 bases and 2 bases respectively, with 16 bases between them. This CDR3 has 17 residues. The germline gives CDR1 MDHEN, CDR2 SYDVKM. The CDR3 nucleotides read TGTGCCAGCAGTTTAGGCCAGGGTGGTGGCGGCAATCAGCCCCAGCATTTT. Amino acid sequence: CASSLGQGGGGNQPQHF.

This sequence joins TRBV10-3 and TRBJ2-2; TRBD1 matches at 7 bases. CDR1 and CDR2 from the germline V gene are ENHRY and SYGVKD. V lost 9 bases to trimming and J lost 1 base; unmatched junction nucleotides: 11. The CDR3 is made up of 16 amino acids. CDR3 region: CAISSGTAQNTGELFF. The DNA of the CDR3 is TGTGCCATTAGCTCCGGGACAGCCCAGAACACCGGGGAGCTGTTTTTT.